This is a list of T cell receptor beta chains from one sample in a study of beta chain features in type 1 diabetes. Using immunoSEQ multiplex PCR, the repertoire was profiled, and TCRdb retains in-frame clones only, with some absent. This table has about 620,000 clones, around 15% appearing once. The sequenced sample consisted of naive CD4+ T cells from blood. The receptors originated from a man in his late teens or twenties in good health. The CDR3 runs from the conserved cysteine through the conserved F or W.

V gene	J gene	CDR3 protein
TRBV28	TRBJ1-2	CASNPGGYGYTF
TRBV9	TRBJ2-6	CASSGGANRASGANVLTF
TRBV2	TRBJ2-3	CASRGQGDTQYF
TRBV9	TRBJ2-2	CASSAGLAGETGELFF
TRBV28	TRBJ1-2	CASSLGGTGGVVYGYTF
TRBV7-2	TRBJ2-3	CASSLVGIAGARDTQYF
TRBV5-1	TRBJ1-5	CASSLWGTDNQPQHF
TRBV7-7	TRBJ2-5	CASSRLTGGGETQYF
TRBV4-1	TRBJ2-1	CASSQDSDPSSYNEQFF
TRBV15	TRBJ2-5	CATRAGGVETQYF
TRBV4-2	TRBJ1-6	CASSPGGPLHF
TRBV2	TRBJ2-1	CASFGTTHYNEQFF
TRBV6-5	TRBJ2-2	CASRSPQGTGELFF
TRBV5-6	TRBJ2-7	CASRSAGLSYEQYF
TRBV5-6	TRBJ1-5	CASSLLGREEQPQHF
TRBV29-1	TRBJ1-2	CSVGRIQGAYGYTF
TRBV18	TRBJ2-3	CASSPPFLDTQYF
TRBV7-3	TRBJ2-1	CASSLSRSNEQFF
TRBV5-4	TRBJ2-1	CASSRYNEQFF
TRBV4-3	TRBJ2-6	CASSQDVPSGANVLTF
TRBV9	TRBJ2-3	CASSVGAGGTDTQYF
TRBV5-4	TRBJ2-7	CASSSTGTNYEQYF
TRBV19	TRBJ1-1	CASVKGYTEAFF
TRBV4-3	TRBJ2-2	CASSQYTLSGWTGELFF
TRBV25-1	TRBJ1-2	CASSGQKLERVGGYTF
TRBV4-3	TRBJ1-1	CASSPPKSTEAFF
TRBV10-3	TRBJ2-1	CAISVTGGRNNEQFF
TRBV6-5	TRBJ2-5	CASPNRETQYF
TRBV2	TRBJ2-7	CASSVGQGVSEQYF
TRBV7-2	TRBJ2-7	CASSLAGATHSYEQYF
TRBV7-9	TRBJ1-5	CASSMGQVASEPQHF
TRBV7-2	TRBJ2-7	CASSLVASGYEQYF
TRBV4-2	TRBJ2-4	CASSQEGPGSTKNIQYF
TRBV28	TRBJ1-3	CASSPLPRVSLTIYF
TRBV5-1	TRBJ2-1	CASSLAVGYNEQFF
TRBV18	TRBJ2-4	CASSHRDREIIQYF
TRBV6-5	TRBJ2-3	CASSAFQGSTDTQYF
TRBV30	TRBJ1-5	CAWRQGWQPQHF
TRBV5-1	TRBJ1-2	CASSFALGDYGYTF
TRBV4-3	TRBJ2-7	CASSQLRTGGVYEQYF
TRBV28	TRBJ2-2	CASSLWARTGELFF
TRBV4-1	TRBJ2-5	CASSQVRLAGRVEETQYF
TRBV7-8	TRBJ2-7	CASSGHMNYEQYF
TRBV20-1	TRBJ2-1	CSGGRYNEQFF
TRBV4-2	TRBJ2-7	CASSQPGGSYEQYF
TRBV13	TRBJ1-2	CASSLSGDGYTF
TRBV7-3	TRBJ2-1	CASSYRQYNEQFF
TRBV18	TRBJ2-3	CASSPRRGVDTQYF
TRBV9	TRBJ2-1	CASSVTGGGYNEQFF
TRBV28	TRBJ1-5	CASRPRQGWDQPQHF
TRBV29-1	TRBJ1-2	CSVETWTGSGYTF
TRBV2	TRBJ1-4	CASSEQGSEKLFF
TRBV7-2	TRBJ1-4	CASSSAGQANEKLFF
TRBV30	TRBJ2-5	CAHDTKETQYF
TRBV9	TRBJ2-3	CASSEGVRTDTQYF